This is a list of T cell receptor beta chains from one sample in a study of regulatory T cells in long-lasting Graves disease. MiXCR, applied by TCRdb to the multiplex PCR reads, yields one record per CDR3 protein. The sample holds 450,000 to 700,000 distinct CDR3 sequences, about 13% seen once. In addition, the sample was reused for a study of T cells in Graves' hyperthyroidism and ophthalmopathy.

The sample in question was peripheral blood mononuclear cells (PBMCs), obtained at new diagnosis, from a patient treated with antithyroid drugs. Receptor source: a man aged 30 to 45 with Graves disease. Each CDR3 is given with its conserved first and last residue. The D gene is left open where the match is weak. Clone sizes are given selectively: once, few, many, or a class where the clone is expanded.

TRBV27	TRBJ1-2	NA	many	TGTGCCAGCAGCCCCCTCGCTGGGGCTGGAAATAACTATGGCTACACCTTC	CASSPLAGAGNNYGYTF
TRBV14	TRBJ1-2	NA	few	TGTGCCAGCAGTGGGAGTCACTCCGGGTATGGCTACACCTTC	CASSGSHSGYGYTF
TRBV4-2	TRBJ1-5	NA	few	TGTGCCAGCAGCCAAGATGGGCGGAATCAGCCCCAGCATTTT	CASSQDGRNQPQHF
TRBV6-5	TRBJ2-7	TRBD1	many	TGTGCCAGCAGTTGGTCCGGGACAGGGACCTACGAGCAGTACTTC	CASSWSGTGTYEQYF
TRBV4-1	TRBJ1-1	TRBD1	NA	TGCGCCAGCAGCCACCCCAGGGGGGGGCTCGGCACTGAAGCTTTCTTT	CASSHPRGGLGTEAFF
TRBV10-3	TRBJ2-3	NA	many	TGTGCCATCAGTGAAGAGGTGCGAACAGATACGCAGTATTTT	CAISEEVRTDTQYF
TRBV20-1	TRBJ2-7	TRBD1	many	TGCAGTGCTAACAGGGGACCCTCCGACTACGAGCAGTACTTC	CSANRGPSDYEQYF
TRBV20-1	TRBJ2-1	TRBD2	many	TGCAGTGCTAGAGGGTTGACAAGCGGGAGTCTATATGAGCAGTTCTTC	CSARGLTSGSLYEQFF
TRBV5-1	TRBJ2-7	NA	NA	TGCGCCAGCAAAAGGCACAGCTCCTACGAGCAGTACTTC	CASKRHSSYEQYF
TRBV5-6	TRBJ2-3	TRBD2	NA	TGTGCCAGCAGCGAGGGGACTAGCGGGAGGGCCGGGGATACGCAGTATTTT	CASSEGTSGRAGDTQYF
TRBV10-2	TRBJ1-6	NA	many	TGCGCCAGCAGTGAGTCATCCCAGGCAATTTCACCCCTCCACTTT	CASSESSQAISPLHF
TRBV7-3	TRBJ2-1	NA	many	TGTGCCAGCAGCTTACAAAACTACAATGAGCAGTTCTTC	CASSLQNYNEQFF
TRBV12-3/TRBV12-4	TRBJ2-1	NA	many	TGTGCCAGCAGCCTTGGCCCGGATCCCTACAATGAGCAGTTCTTC	CASSLGPDPYNEQFF
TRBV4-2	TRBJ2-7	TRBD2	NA	TGTGCCAGCAGCCAAGATCCAGCGGGGGCCCCTTACTACGAGCAGTACTTC	CASSQDPAGAPYYEQYF
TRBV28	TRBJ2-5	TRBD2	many	TGTGCCAGCAGCATACTAGCGGACCAAGAGACCCAGTACTTC	CASSILADQETQYF
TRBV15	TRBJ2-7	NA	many	TGTGCCACCAGCAGAGAAGGCCCCTACGAGCAGTACTTC	CATSREGPYEQYF
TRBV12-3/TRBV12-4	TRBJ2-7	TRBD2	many	TGTGCCAGCAGTTCCCTTTCCGGGACTAGCGGGGTCTCCTACGAGCAGTACTTC	CASSSLSGTSGVSYEQYF
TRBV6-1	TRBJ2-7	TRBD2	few	TGTGCCAGCAGTAGATCCGGGACTAGCGGGAGAGGATACGAGCAGTACTTC	CASSRSGTSGRGYEQYF
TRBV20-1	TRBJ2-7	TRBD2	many	TGCAGTGCTAGGCGGGAGGGGCTAGCGGGAATAGCAAACCCCTACGAGCAGTACTTC	CSARREGLAGIANPYEQYF
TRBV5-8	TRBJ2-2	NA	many	TGTGCCAGCTTCCGAAGGGGGGAGCTGTTTTTT	CASFRRGELFF
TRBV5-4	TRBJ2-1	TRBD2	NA	TGTGCCAGCAGCGCCGGGACTAGCTGGGACCCCATCGATGAGCAGTTCTTC	CASSAGTSWDPIDEQFF